The 24 T cell receptor beta chains reported below all come from one sample, sequenced in a study of radiotherapy plus CTLA-4 blockade in lung cancer. Repertoires were generated with immunoSEQ multiplex PCR, while TCRdb's copy carries only in-frame clones and drops some. Of some 15,000 clones in the sample, 72% were seen once. Specimen: peripheral blood, collected from a patient treated with radiotherapy plus ipilimumab. Every receptor here comes from a human donor with non-small cell lung cancer whose response to radiotherapy plus ipilimumab could not be evaluated.

J is TRBJ2-5 and V is TRBV25-1, with TRBD2 matching over 14 bases. This CDR3 comprises 16 residues. CDR1 is MGHDK, CDR2 SYGVNS, per germline. Trimming took 4 bases from V and 14 from J; bases not matched to a gene: 15. The CDR3 spells CASSGGRGTSGGLSYF. CDR3 bases: TGTGCCAGCAGTGGCGGGAGAGGGACTAGCGGGGGCCTCAGTTACTTC.

This clone has only a few counts. The chain couples TRBV19 to TRBJ2-7; TRBD2 agrees at 8 bases. CDR1 is LNHDA, CDR2 SQIVND, per germline (reference sequence). The CDR3 is made up of 10 amino acids. Unmatched junction bases numbered 1, after V lost 9 bases and J lost 6 bases. CDR3 bases: TGTGCCAGCGGGGGGGGCGAGCAGTACTTC. Translating it yields CASGGGEQYF.

This clone was seen a few times. This chain links TRBV19 with TRBJ2-5, with TRBD1 matching over 11 bases. There are 15 residues in the CDR3. CDR1 is LNHDA and CDR2 is SQIVND in the germline V gene (reference sequence). J gave up 4 bases and V 6 bases, and 7 bases lay outside the gene matches. The CDR3 sequence is CASRTGTGGAETQYF. DNA of the CDR3: TGTGCCAGTAGGACCGGGACAGGGGGAGCAGAGACCCAGTACTTC.

V usage is TRBV7-2 and J usage is TRBJ1-2; 7 nucleotides agree with TRBD1. The CDR3 has 14 amino acids. Looked up from germline, CDR1 is SGHTA and CDR2 is FQGNSA. J was trimmed by 1 base and V by 1 base; bases with no gene match: 0. DNA for the CDR3: TGTGCCAGCAGCTTAGACAGGGGTAACTATGGCTACACCTTC. Its protein product is CASSLDRGNYGYTF. The full variable domain, rest sourced from reference TRBV7-2 and TRBJ1-2, is GAGVSQSPSNKVTEKGKDVELRCDPISGHTALYWYRQSLGQGLEFLIYFQGNSAPDKSGLPSDRFSAERTGGSVSTLTIQRTQQEDSAVYLCASSLDRGNYGYTFGSGTRLTVV.

This clone rates as medium-sized. The chain employs TRBV5-1 and TRBJ2-1; 10 bases agree with TRBD1. The junction had 14 bases not matched to a gene; V was cut back by 0 bases and J by 8 bases. The CDR3 is 18 residues long. From germline, CDR1 is SGHRS and CDR2 YFSETQ. The CDR3 protein is CASSLESIGTGAVDEQFF. In nucleotides, the CDR3 is TGCGCCAGCAGCTTGGAATCGATCGGGACAGGGGCAGTCGATGAGCAGTTCTTC.

The chain joins TRBV4-2 to TRBJ2-7; 8 bases map to TRBD1. The CDR3 spans 16 residues. After removal of 3 bases from V and 1 base from J, the junction contained 8 bases not matched to a gene. The germline gives CDR1 LGHNA, CDR2 YNFKEQ. CDR3: CASSHRQGAPSYEQYF. The CDR3 DNA reads as TGTGCCAGCAGCCATCGCCAGGGGGCCCCGTCCTACGAGCAGTACTTC.

This clone was observed once. The chain links TRBV18 to TRBJ2-2; D ambiguous. Trimming removed 0 bases from V and 4 bases from J, with 3 bases in between. The CDR3 length is 13 residues. Germline V gene data show CDR1 as KGHSH and CDR2 as LQKENI. In DNA form, the CDR3 reads TGTGCCAGCTCACCACCCAGCACCGGGGAGCTGTTTTTT. It translates to CASSPPSTGELFF.

The V gene is TRBV13, the J gene TRBJ1-2, with a tentative D call TRBD1 (5 bases). Germline CDR1 and CDR2: PRHDT and FYEKMQ (reference sequence). The CDR3 covers 14 residues. V was shortened by 6 bases and J by 8 bases, with 19 bases between the two germline ends. CDR3 sequence (DNA): TGTGCCAGCAGGAACCGAGACAGTCTCTACGGCTACACCTTC. This sequence encodes CASRNRDSLYGYTF.

The CDR3 DNA reads TGCGCCAGCAGCCTAGGGACACTCAATTCACCCCTCCACTTT. As protein: CASSLGTLNSPLHF. The rearrangement uses TRBV5-1 and TRBJ1-6, with D perhaps matching TRBD1 (6 bases). Germline V CDR1 and CDR2: SGHRS, YFSETQ. Trimming removed 4 bases at V and 7 bases at J, with 12 bases between. The CDR3 covers 14 residues.

The chain carries TRBV19 and TRBJ1-4; possible D gene TRBD1, 6 bases. CDR3 length equals 12 residues. V shed 5 bases and J shed 7 bases, with 8 bases lying between them. CDR1 and CDR2 (germline): LNHDA, SQIVND (reference sequence). CDR3 protein: CASSVRGEKLFF. The DNA for the CDR3 is TGTGCCAGTAGTGTCAGGGGTGAAAAACTGTTTTTT.

The chain employs TRBV12-5 and TRBJ2-1; D uncertain. V lost 3 bases and J lost 6, with 9 bases in between. Germline-derived CDR1 and CDR2 are LGHNT and FRNRAP. There are 13 residues in the CDR3. The CDR3 loop is CASGFDSRNEQFF. In DNA, the CDR3 is TGTGCTAGTGGTTTCGACTCCCGCAATGAGCAGTTCTTC.

The chain recombines TRBV4-3 with TRBJ1-3; TRBD1 might be the D (5 bases). Germline lookup yields CDR1 LGHNA and CDR2 YSLEER. The CDR3 runs 15 residues. The V and J ends lost 5 bases and 1 base respectively, with 12 bases between them. CDR3 loop: CASSYSQGSGNTIYF. DNA for the CDR3: TGCGCCAGCAGCTACTCCCAGGGTTCTGGAAACACCATATATTTT.

This clone was picked up a small number of times. The chain joins TRBV5-4 to TRBJ2-2; TRBD2 might be the D (7 bases). This CDR3 is 15 amino acids long. Germline CDR1 is SGHNT and CDR2 is YYREEE (reference sequence). V was trimmed by 2 bases and J by 4 bases, leaving 12 bases between them. Written as DNA, the CDR3 is TGTGCCAGCAGCTTACGGGGGGCGGGCACCGGGGAGCTGTTTTTT. Translated: CASSLRGAGTGELFF. Using reference TRBV5-4 and TRBJ2-2 for the parts outside the CDR3, the full variable domain is ETGVTQSPTHLIKTRGQQVTLRCSSQSGHNTVSWYQQALGQGPQFIFQYYREEENGRGNFPPRFSGLQFPNYSSELNVNALELDDSALYLCASSLRGAGTGELFFGEGSRLTVL.

The chain is built from TRBV7-2 and TRBJ1-6, with 11 bases matching TRBD1. Germline trimming cut 6 bases from V and 9 bases from J; bases unmatched to any gene: 13. Germline lookup yields CDR1 SGHTA and CDR2 FQGNSA. This CDR3 region has 17 residues. The CDR3 DNA follows: TGTGCCAGCAGTTCACTCCTGGACAGGGGGCAGATTTCACCCCTCCACTTT. This encodes CASSSLLDRGQISPLHF.

Comment on this clone: With a far larger clone one base away, a read error is the likely cause. The chain recombines TRBV28 with TRBJ1-4, with TRBD1 matching over 8 bases. The junction had 10 bases not matched to a gene; V was cut back by 8 bases and J by 5 bases. The CDR3 is 15 amino acids. Germline V lookup: CDR1 MDHEN, CDR2 SYDVKM. CDR3 amino acids: CASCPSGGPNEKLFF. Written as DNA, the CDR3 is TGTGCCAGCTGTCCCTCAGGGGGCCCCAATGAAAAACTGTTTTTT.

The chain employs TRBV7-2 and TRBJ1-5; TRBD1 aligns across 8 bases. The CDR3 sequence is 16 residues long. Trimming at V came to 1 base and at J to 3 bases, leaving 5 bases not matched to a gene. CDR1 is SGHTA, CDR2 FQGNSA, per germline. The CDR3 nucleotides read TGTGCCAGCAGCTTAGGAGCCAGGGGGCTCAATCAGCCCCAGCATTTT. It is translated as CASSLGARGLNQPQHF.

The rearrangement links TRBV5-1 to TRBJ1-2, with TRBD1 as a possible D gene (6 bases). V was trimmed by 4 bases and J by 3 bases, leaving 13 bases between them. The CDR3 is 14 amino acids. Germline V gives CDR1 SGHRS, CDR2 YFSETQ. Written as DNA, the CDR3 is TGCGCCAGCAGCCGCCAGGGGTTTGACTATGGCTACACCTTC. Protein sequence: CASSRQGFDYGYTF.

The V gene is TRBV28, the J gene TRBJ1-2, with D maybe TRBD1 (6 bases). Germline V gene data show CDR1 as MDHEN and CDR2 as SYDVKM. V gave up 7 bases and J gave up 8 bases, with 17 bases separating them. The CDR3 spans 13 residues. The CDR3 nucleotides are TGTGCCAGCACCCAAGGGGGTCGTCGAGGCTACACCTTC. This translates into CASTQGGRRGYTF.

V gene TRBV27 combines with J gene TRBJ2-5; D is uncertain. The CDR3 sequence is 11 residues long. Trimming cost V 6 bases and J 4 bases, with 6 bases left between them. The germline CDR1 and CDR2 sequences are MNHEY and SMNVEV (reference sequence). CDR3 residues: CASSSSETQYF. The CDR3 bases are TGTGCCAGCAGCTCCTCAGAGACCCAGTACTTC.

This clone is termed medium-sized. The CDR3 sequence is CASSLGGAGEQFF. The CDR3 bases are TGCGCCAGCAGCTTGGGGGGCGCCGGTGAGCAGTTCTTC. The J gene is TRBJ2-1, the V gene TRBV5-1, with D maybe TRBD1 (5 bases). The ends were cut back, 0 bases at V and 9 bases at J, with 10 bases in the middle. Germline V gene sequence: CDR1 SGHRS, CDR2 YFSETQ. CDR3 size: 13 residues.

The chain carries TRBV5-1 and TRBJ1-1; 8 nucleotides align to TRBD1. Germline CDR1 reads SGHRS; CDR2 reads YFSETQ. This CDR3 has 14 residues. The V gene end was trimmed by 5 bases and the J gene end by 6 bases; junction bases not matched to a gene: 9. The CDR3 protein is CASSIPGTGPEAFF. The CDR3 nucleotides read TGCGCCAGCAGTATCCCGGGGACAGGACCTGAAGCTTTCTTT.

V gene TRBV6-7 combines with J gene TRBJ1-4; possible D gene TRBD1, 5 bases. TRBV6-7 is flagged as an ORF with uncertain function. The CDR3 runs 17 residues. V lost 6 bases, J lost 4 bases, and 21 bases lay in between. DNA for the CDR3: TGTGCCAGCAGGAACTATTACAGGCGGCCGAATAATGAAAAACTGTTTTTT. It yields the protein CASRNYYRRPNNEKLFF.

The chain links TRBV10-2 to TRBJ1-1; no reliable D call. V was trimmed by 0 bases and J by 4 bases, leaving 12 bases between them. The germline CDR1 and CDR2 sequences are WSHSY and SAAADI. The CDR3 spans 15 residues. CDR3 loop: CASSESSGRVTEAFF. CDR3 nucleotides: TGCGCCAGCAGTGAGTCAAGCGGACGAGTCACTGAAGCTTTCTTT.

This chain joins TRBV28 and TRBJ2-7; D remains unclear. Trimming pared 6 bases from V and 6 bases from J, leaving 12 bases between. Looked up from germline, CDR1 is MDHEN and CDR2 is SYDVKM. The CDR3 runs to 12 residues. The CDR3: CASSWRSPEQYF. For the CDR3, the DNA is TGTGCCAGCAGCTGGAGATCGCCCGAGCAGTACTTC.